The sequence of this T cell receptor (beta chain) was determined in a study of T cell changes during pregnancy in multiple sclerosis. Only in-frame clones appear in the TCRdb table, and some are missing; sequencing was by immunoSEQ multiplex PCR. The sample includes approximately 84,000 clones, 94% of them seen just once. Germline CDR1 is SGHRS and CDR2 is YFSETQ. This CDR3 is 15 amino acids long. The V and J ends lost 4 bases and 7 bases, in that order; junction bases with no gene match: 5. Sequencing used peripheral blood, obtained in the second trimester of pregnancy. The sequence was obtained from a female donor in good health, enrolled as a control in a pregnancy study. The gene calls are TRBV5-1 and TRBJ1-4; 12 nucleotides line up with TRBD1. DNA for the CDR3: TGCGCCAGCAGCCCGGGGGACAGGGGGCGTGAAAAACTGTTTTTT. Its protein product is CASSPGDRGREKLFF.